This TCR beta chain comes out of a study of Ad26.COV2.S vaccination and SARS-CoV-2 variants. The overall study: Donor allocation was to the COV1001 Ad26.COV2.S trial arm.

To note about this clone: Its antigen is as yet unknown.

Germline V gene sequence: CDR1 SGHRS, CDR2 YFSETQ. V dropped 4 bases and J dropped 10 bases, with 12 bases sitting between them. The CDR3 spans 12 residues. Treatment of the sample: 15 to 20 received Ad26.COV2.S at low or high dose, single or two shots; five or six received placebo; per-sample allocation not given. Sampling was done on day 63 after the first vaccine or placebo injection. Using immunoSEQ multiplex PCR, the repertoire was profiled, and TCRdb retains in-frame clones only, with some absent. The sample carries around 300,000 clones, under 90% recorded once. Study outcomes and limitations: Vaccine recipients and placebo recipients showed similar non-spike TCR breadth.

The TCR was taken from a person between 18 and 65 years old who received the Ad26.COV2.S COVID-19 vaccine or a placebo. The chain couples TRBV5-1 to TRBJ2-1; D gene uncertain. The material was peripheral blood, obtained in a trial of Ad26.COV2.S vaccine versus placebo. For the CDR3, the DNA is TGCGCCAGCAGCCCAAACATTGGGGAGCAGTTCTTC. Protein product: CASSPNIGEQFF.